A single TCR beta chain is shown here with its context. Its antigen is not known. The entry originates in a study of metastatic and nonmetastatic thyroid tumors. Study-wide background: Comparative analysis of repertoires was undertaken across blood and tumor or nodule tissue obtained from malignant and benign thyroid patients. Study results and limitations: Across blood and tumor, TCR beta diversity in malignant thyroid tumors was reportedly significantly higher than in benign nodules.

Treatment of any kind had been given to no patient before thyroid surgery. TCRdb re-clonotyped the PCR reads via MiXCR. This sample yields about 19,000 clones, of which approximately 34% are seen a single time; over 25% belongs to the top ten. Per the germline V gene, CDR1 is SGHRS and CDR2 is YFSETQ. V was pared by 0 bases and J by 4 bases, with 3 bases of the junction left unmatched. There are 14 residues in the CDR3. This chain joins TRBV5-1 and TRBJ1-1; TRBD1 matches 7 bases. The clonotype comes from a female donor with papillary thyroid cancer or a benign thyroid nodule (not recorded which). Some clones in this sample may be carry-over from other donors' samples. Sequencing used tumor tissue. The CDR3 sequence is CASSLASGGTEAFF. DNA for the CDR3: TGCGCCAGCAGCTTGGCCTCAGGGGGCACTGAAGCTTTCTTT. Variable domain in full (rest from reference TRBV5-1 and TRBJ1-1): KAGVTQTPRYLIKTRGQQVTLSCSPISGHRSVSWYQQTPGQGLQFLFEYFSETQRNKGNFPGRFSGRQFSNSRSEMNVSTLELGDSALYLCASSLASGGTEAFFGQGTRLTVV.